These T cell receptor beta chains were read from a single sample in a study of glioma-infiltrating T cells. TCRdb itself ran the multiplex PCR reads through MiXCR, one entry per CDR3 protein. The sample has about 210,000 distinct CDR3 sequences, 32% seen once. Specimen: glioma tissue, nonneoplastic brain tissue, or PBMCs (not recorded which). These receptors all come from a human donor with low-grade glioma or glioblastoma, undergoing nonglioma brain surgery, or in good health (not recorded which). CDR3s include the opening cysteine and the closing phenylalanine or tryptophan. Each record gives: clone size, D gene, CDR3 length, V gene, J gene, CDR3 protein, CDR3 DNA. The D gene is left open where the match is weak. Size values are once, few and many counts, or a class for expanded clones, and some rows have none.

NA	TRBD2	15	TRBV6-5	TRBJ2-5	CASSFRGLAEETQYF	TGTGCCAGCAGTTTTAGGGGACTAGCGGAAGAGACCCAGTACTTC
many	NA	14	TRBV7-2	TRBJ2-2	CASSLVTRTGELFF	TGTGCCAGCAGCTTAGTCACTAGGACCGGGGAGCTGTTTTTT
NA	NA	15	TRBV29-1	TRBJ2-7	CSVGVDIPGSYEQYF	TGCAGCGTTGGGGTGGACATCCCTGGATCCTACGAGCAGTACTTC
NA	TRBD1	14	TRBV7-2	TRBJ1-1	CASKSGGSNTEAFF	TGTGCCAGCAAGTCAGGGGGGTCCAACACTGAAGCTTTCTTT
many	NA	15	TRBV4-3	TRBJ2-7	CASSQSTGYIHEQYF	TGCGCCAGCAGCCAATCTACAGGGTATATCCACGAGCAGTACTTC
many	TRBD1	15	TRBV29-1	TRBJ1-6	CSVAERTGDNSPLHF	TGCAGCGTTGCGGAAAGGACAGGGGACAATTCACCCCTCCACTTT
NA	NA	18	TRBV12-3/TRBV12-4	TRBJ2-6	CASSFGTRVKSGANVLTF	TGTGCCAGCAGTTTCGGGACAAGGGTCAAATCTGGGGCCAACGTCCTGACTTTC
many	NA	12	TRBV18	TRBJ1-1	CASSPQGTEAFF	TGTGCCAGCTCACCACAAGGGACTGAAGCTTTCTTT
NA	TRBD2	17	TRBV19	TRBJ2-1	CASSISYIAGGLNEQFF	TGTGCCAGTAGTATTTCTTACATAGCGGGAGGGCTCAATGAGCAGTTCTTC
many	NA	16	TRBV6-2/TRBV6-3	TRBJ1-5	CASSSALTGIYQPQHF	TGTGCCAGCAGTTCCGCCCTGACAGGCATTTATCAGCCCCAGCATTTT
NA	TRBD2	15	TRBV19	TRBJ2-5	CASSIVAGVVETQYF	TGTGCCAGTAGTATCGTAGCGGGAGTAGTCGAGACCCAGTACTTC
many	NA	14	TRBV7-2	TRBJ1-1	CASSLNTRNTEAFF	TGTGCCAGCAGCTTGAACACAAGGAACACTGAAGCTTTCTTT
NA	NA	17	TRBV19	TRBJ2-1	CASSVFYRDRSYNEQFF	TGTGCCAGTAGTGTATTCTACAGGGACCGCTCCTACAATGAGCAGTTCTTC
many	TRBD1	15	TRBV20-1	TRBJ2-1	CSARRQGAGVDEQFF	TGCAGTGCTAGAAGACAGGGGGCGGGGGTGGATGAGCAGTTCTTC
medium-sized	NA	14	TRBV6-1	TRBJ2-6	CASSPGSGANVLTF	TGTGCCAGCAGTCCCGGGTCTGGGGCCAACGTCCTGACTTTC
NA	NA	14	TRBV3-1	TRBJ1-3	CASSPTAIGNTIYF	TGTGCCAGCAGCCCGACAGCAATAGGAAACACCATATATTTT
NA	NA	13	TRBV2	TRBJ2-7	CAASGISGYEKYF	TGTGCCGCCTCCGGGATTAGCGGCTACGAGAAGTACTTC
many	TRBD2	16	TRBV7-3	TRBJ2-1	CASSMPTSGRSNEQFF	TGTGCCAGCAGCATGCCGACTAGCGGGAGAAGCAATGAGCAGTTCTTC
NA	TRBD1	14	TRBV30	TRBJ1-2	CAWSAGQGFRGYTF	TGTGCCTGGAGTGCCGGACAGGGGTTTAGGGGCTACACCTTC
many	TRBD2	14	TRBV7-3	TRBJ2-3	CASSLLAVGDTQYF	TGTGCCAGCAGCTTACTAGCGGTCGGAGATACGCAGTATTTT
many	NA	16	TRBV6-2/TRBV6-3	TRBJ1-3	CASSYSQIGGGNTIYF	TGTGCCAGCAGTTACTCCCAAATCGGGGGGGGAAACACCATATATTTT
many	TRBD2	16	TRBV4-2	TRBJ2-7	CASSRDGAGVPYEQYF	TGTGCCAGCAGCCGCGATGGGGCGGGGGTGCCCTACGAGCAGTACTTC
NA	NA	13	TRBV19	TRBJ2-7	CASSDRPRDEQYF	TGTGCCAGTAGTGATAGGCCGAGGGACGAGCAGTACTTC
NA	NA	16	TRBV6-1	TRBJ1-6	CANTIRGGSENSPLNF	TGTGCCAACACCATCCGAGGAGGGAGCGAAAATTCACCCCTCAACTTT
few	TRBD2	19	TRBV19	TRBJ2-4	CASSTPRLAGGRSKNIQYF	TGTGCCAGTAGTACCCCAAGACTAGCGGGAGGCCGTTCTAAAAACATTCAGTACTTC
NA	TRBD2	14	TRBV6-5	TRBJ2-1	CASRRTSSSYEQFF	TGTGCCAGCAGAAGGACTAGCAGCTCCTATGAGCAGTTCTTC
few	NA	12	TRBV30	TRBJ1-2	CAWTWSGYGYTF	TGTGCCTGGACGTGGTCTGGCTATGGCTACACCTTC
many	TRBD2	14	TRBV19	TRBJ2-1	CASISSGSYNEQFF	TGTGCCAGTATCTCTAGCGGGAGTTACAATGAGCAGTTCTTC
many	TRBD1	14	TRBV12-3/TRBV12-4	TRBJ1-4	CASTPGQANEKLFF	TGTGCCAGCACCCCGGGACAGGCTAATGAAAAACTGTTTTTT